This entry lists 14 T cell receptor beta chains sequenced from one sample in a study of control samples from healthy donors and cancer patients. Measured with immunoSEQ multiplex PCR; TCRdb has only the in-frame clones, and not every one. The sample holds about 65,000 clones, around nine tenths seen once. The material sequenced was PBMCs. Receptors were obtained from a woman between 45 and 65 years old with colorectal cancer.

This clone was seen only a few times. The chain combines TRBV18 with TRBJ1-2; D may be TRBD1 (5 bases). This CDR3 spans 13 amino acids. The germline V and J ends were trimmed by 2 bases and 8 bases, with 12 bases remaining between them. Germline CDR1 is KGHSH and CDR2 is LQKENI. CDR3: CASSPTDTRGYTF. As DNA, the CDR3 is TGTGCCAGCTCACCAACGGACACGCGCGGCTACACCTTC.

The chain employs TRBV6-1 and TRBJ2-3; D might be TRBD2 (6 bases). The CDR3 totals 15 residues. Germline-derived CDR1 and CDR2 are MNHNS and SASEGT. V was trimmed by 3 bases and J by 0 bases, leaving 10 bases between them. The CDR3 here is CASSEWDSSTDTQYF. DNA of the CDR3: TGTGCCAGCAGTGAGTGGGACTCGAGCACAGATACGCAGTATTTT.

The gene calls are TRBV19 and TRBJ1-2; D is undetermined. Trimming left V 4 bases short and J 2 bases short, with 14 bases between. Germline V gives CDR1 LNHDA, CDR2 SQIVND (reference sequence). The CDR3 is 15 residues long. This CDR3 reads CASSTSWTRNYGYTF. The CDR3 DNA reads as TGTGCCAGTAGTACATCCTGGACGAGGAACTATGGCTACACCTTC.

CDR3 residues: CASSERGRAGELFF. In nucleotides, the CDR3 is TGTGCCAGCAGCGAAAGGGGCCGGGCCGGGGAGCTGTTTTTT. The rearrangement joins TRBV7-2 to TRBJ2-2, with D tentatively TRBD1 (5 bases). Deletions cut 5 bases from V and 6 bases from J, with 13 bases between. The CDR3 has 14 residues. Germline CDR1 SGHTA, CDR2 FQGNSA.

The rearrangement joins TRBV18 to TRBJ2-1; 12 nucleotides align to TRBD2. CDR1 is KGHSH, CDR2 LQKENI, per germline. This CDR3 is 15 amino acids long. V gave up 6 bases and J gave up 8 bases; unmatched junction bases: 8. The DNA for the CDR3 is TGTGCCAGCTCCATGACTAGCGGGGGAGTCGATGAGCAGTTCTTC. Amino acid sequence: CASSMTSGGVDEQFF.

The V gene is TRBV5-1, the J gene TRBJ2-7; a possible D gene is TRBD1 (6 bases). This CDR3 region has 13 residues. Trimming pared 4 bases from V and 6 bases from J, leaving 14 bases between. Looked up from germline, CDR1 is SGHRS and CDR2 is YFSETQ. The CDR3 sequence is CASSRQDLGEQYF. The CDR3, as DNA: TGCGCCAGCAGCCGACAGGACTTGGGCGAGCAGTACTTC.

The chain couples TRBV11-2 to TRBJ1-6; D call uncertain. The V end was cut by 5 bases, the J end by 9 bases, with 11 bases between. Looked up from germline, CDR1 is SGHAT and CDR2 is FQNNGV. CDR3 size: 13 residues. CDR3 sequence: CASSPHEGSPLHF. Here the CDR3 DNA reads TGTGCCAGCAGCCCCCACGAAGGTTCACCCCTCCACTTT.

The gene calls are TRBV14 and TRBJ2-5; D might be TRBD2 (5 bases). V was trimmed by 4 bases and J by 2 bases, leaving 14 bases between them. The germline CDR1 and CDR2 sequences are SGHDN and FVKESK. The CDR3 covers 15 residues. The CDR3 spells CASSPVFGGQETQYF. The CDR3 nucleotides are TGTGCCAGCAGCCCCGTCTTTGGAGGACAAGAGACCCAGTACTTC. The complete variable domain, with remaining parts taken from reference TRBV14 and TRBJ2-5, reads EAGVTQFPSHSVIEKGQTVTLRCDPISGHDNLYWYRRVMGKEIKFLLHFVKESKQDESGMPNNRFLAERTGGTYSTLKVQPAELEDSGVYFCASSPVFGGQETQYFGPGTRLLVL.

This chain joins TRBV19 and TRBJ1-6, with no clear D. CDR3 length: 15 amino acids. The germline V gene encodes CDR1 LNHDA and CDR2 SQIVND (reference sequence). The V and J ends lost 7 bases and 0 bases respectively, with 10 bases between them. This chain's CDR3 is CASTRKSSYNSPLHF. The CDR3 coding sequence is TGTGCCAGTACGCGTAAGAGCTCCTATAATTCACCCCTCCACTTT. The full variable domain, its missing parts supplied by reference TRBV19 and TRBJ1-6, is DGGITQSPKYLFRKEGQNVTLSCEQNLNHDAMYWYRQDPGQGLRLIYYSQIVNDFQKGDIAEGYSVSREKKESFPLTVTSAQKNPTAFYLCASTRKSSYNSPLHFGNGTRLTVT.

The chain has TRBV6-5 and TRBJ2-4, with 11 bases lining up with TRBD2. The germline V gene has CDR1 MNHEY and CDR2 SVGAGI. The CDR3 sequence is 15 residues long. Germline trimming cut 5 bases from V and 6 bases from J; bases unmatched to any gene: 6. In nucleotides, the CDR3 is TGTGCCAGCAGTAATTTAGCGGGAGGGGTAAACATTCAGTACTTC. Amino acid sequence: CASSNLAGGVNIQYF.

This sequence joins TRBV24-1 and TRBJ1-2; TRBD1 agrees at 7 bases. Trimming removed 4 bases from V and 3 bases from J; junction bases left unmatched: 4. CDR3 length equals 14 residues. Germline assignment: CDR1 KGHDR and CDR2 SFDVKD. CDR3: CATSDVGQDYGYTF. For the CDR3, the DNA is TGTGCCACCAGTGACGTCGGACAGGACTATGGCTACACCTTC.

This chain joins TRBV9 and TRBJ1-4; D is undetermined. The CDR3 spans 16 residues. The V gene's germline CDR1 is SGDLS and CDR2 YYNGEE. V was pared by 4 bases and J by 5 bases, with 18 bases between. The CDR3 loop reads CASSSTASPRNEKLFF. CDR3 DNA sequence: TGTGCCAGCAGCTCAACAGCCTCGCCAAGGAATGAAAAACTGTTTTTT.

V usage is TRBV30 and J usage is TRBJ2-5; 7 nucleotides line up with TRBD1. CDR1 is GTSNPN, CDR2 SVGIG, per germline (reference sequence). This CDR3 is 15 amino acids long. The V and J ends lost 0 bases and 5 bases, in that order; junction bases with no gene match: 9. CDR3 protein: CAWSVPAEGAETQYF. For the CDR3, the DNA is TGTGCCTGGAGTGTACCAGCTGAGGGGGCGGAGACCCAGTACTTC.

This clone was observed a single time. The gene calls are TRBV10-3 and TRBJ1-1; no clear D gene. CDR3 length: 15 residues. Trimming shortened V by 6 bases and J by 1 base, and 15 bases separated the two germline ends. CDR1 and CDR2 (germline): ENHRY, SYGVKD. The CDR3 here is CAISQPAAPNTEAFF. The CDR3 DNA follows: TGTGCCATCAGCCAACCGGCGGCTCCGAACACTGAAGCTTTCTTT.